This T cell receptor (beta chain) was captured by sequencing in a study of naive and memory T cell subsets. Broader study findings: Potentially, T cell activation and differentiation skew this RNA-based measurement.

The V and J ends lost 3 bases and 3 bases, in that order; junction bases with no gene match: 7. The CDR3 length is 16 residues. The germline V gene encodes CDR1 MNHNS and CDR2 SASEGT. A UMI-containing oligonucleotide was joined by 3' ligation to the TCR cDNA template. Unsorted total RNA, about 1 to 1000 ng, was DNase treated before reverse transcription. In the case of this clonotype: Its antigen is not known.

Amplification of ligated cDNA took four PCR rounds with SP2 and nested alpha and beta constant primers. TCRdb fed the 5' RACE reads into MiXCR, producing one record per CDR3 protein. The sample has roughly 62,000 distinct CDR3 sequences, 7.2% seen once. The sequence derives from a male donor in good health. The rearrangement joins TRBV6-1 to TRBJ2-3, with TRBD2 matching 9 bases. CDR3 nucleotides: TGTGCCAGCAGTGACGCGGCGGGGGGGCCGACAGATACGCAGTATTTT. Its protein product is CASSDAAGGPTDTQYF.